Presented here are 8 T cell receptor beta chains from one specimen sequenced in a study of T cell responses to AZD1222 COVID-19 vaccine. Only in-frame clones appear in the TCRdb table, and some are missing; sequencing was by immunoSEQ multiplex PCR. In the table there are roughly 80,000 clones, over 75% of which are singletons. The material sequenced was peripheral blood, taken 28 days after the second AZD1222 dose. The receptors originated from an adult who received the AZD1222 COVID-19 vaccine.

V and J are TRBV5-5 and TRBJ1-2; D ambiguous. The V end lost 3 bases, the J end lost 8 bases, and 17 bases lay between the germline ends. The CDR3 length is 14 residues. CDR1 SGHKS and CDR2 YYEKEE come from the germline V gene (reference sequence). CDR3 in DNA: TGTGCCAGCAGCTCGGACGGAGGTCTAGGAGGCTACACCTTC. It is translated as CASSSDGGLGGYTF.

The V and J genes are TRBV6-5 and TRBJ2-3; 8 bases align to TRBD2. CDR1 is MNHEY, CDR2 SVGAGI, per germline. This CDR3 has 15 residues. With V trimmed by 6 bases and J by 0 bases, 5 bases remained unmatched. The CDR3 sequence: CASRAGGGSTDTQYF. CDR3 bases: TGTGCCAGCAGAGCCGGGGGGGGGAGCACAGATACGCAGTATTTT.

V and J are TRBV7-9 and TRBJ2-3; 11 bases match TRBD2. The V gene's germline CDR1 is SEHNR and CDR2 FQNEAQ (reference sequence). Trimming at V came to 6 bases and at J to 3 bases, leaving 8 bases not matched to a gene. The CDR3 runs to 16 residues. CDR3 nucleotides: TGTGCCAGCAGATTCCGACTAGCGGGAATGACAGATACGCAGTATTTT. Protein: CASRFRLAGMTDTQYF. Filled out from reference TRBV7-9 and TRBJ2-3, the complete variable domain reads DTGVSQNPRHKITKRGQNVTFRCDPISEHNRLYWYRQTLGQGPEFLTYFQNEAQLEKSRLLSDRFSAERPKGSFSTLEIQRTEQGDSAMYLCASRFRLAGMTDTQYFGPGTRLTVL.

The chain joins TRBV11-2 to TRBJ2-7, with D perhaps TRBD2 (6 bases). The V end was cut by 6 bases, the J end by 0 bases, with 18 bases between. The CDR3 totals 16 residues. The germline V gene encodes CDR1 SGHAT and CDR2 FQNNGV. The CDR3 region is CASSNINSGYSYEQYF. DNA for the CDR3: TGTGCCAGCAGTAACATTAATAGCGGATACTCCTACGAGCAGTACTTC. The whole variable domain, remainder taken from reference TRBV11-2 and TRBJ2-7, is EAGVAQSPRYKIIEKRQSVAFWCNPISGHATLYWYQQILGQGPKLLIQFQNNGVVDDSQLPKDRFSAERLKGVDSTLKIQPAKLEDSAVYLCASSNINSGYSYEQYFGPGTRLTVT.

The rearrangement links TRBV5-1 to TRBJ2-7; D may be TRBD1 or TRBD2 (5 bases each). The CDR3 has 15 residues. Germline loops: CDR1 SGHRS, CDR2 YFSETQ. Trimming removed 4 bases at V and 8 bases at J, with 22 bases between. The CDR3 DNA sequence: TGCGCCAGCAGCGGAACACCGGGCGTCGAGGGGAAGCAGTACTTC. Translation: CASSGTPGVEGKQYF.

The chain uses TRBV6-5 and TRBJ1-4; D remains ambiguous. The V and J ends lost 1 base and 12 bases respectively, with 21 bases between them. Germline CDR1 reads MNHEY; CDR2 reads SVGAGI. This CDR3 has 16 amino acids. The CDR3 sequence is CASSYLSAIAAVELFF. The CDR3 region has the DNA TGTGCCAGCAGTTACTTGTCGGCGATTGCGGCGGTGGAACTGTTTTTT.

V and J are TRBV12-3 or TRBV12-4 and TRBJ2-7; the D is unclear. Trimming shortened V by 5 bases and J by 3 bases, and 5 bases separated the two germline ends. This CDR3 has 11 amino acids. CDR3 protein: CASSKLYEQYF. The CDR3 nucleotides are TGTGCCAGCAGTAAGCTCTACGAGCAGTACTTC.

V gene TRBV4-1 combines with J gene TRBJ2-2; a possible D gene is TRBD1 (6 bases). Germline CDR1 MGHRA, CDR2 YSYEKL. With 3 bases removed from V and 6 bases from J, the gap between germline ends came to 11 bases. The CDR3 sequence is 14 residues long. The CDR3 reads CASSHAGVSGELFF. The CDR3, as DNA: TGCGCCAGCAGCCATGCAGGGGTTTCCGGGGAGCTGTTTTTT.